The T cell receptor (beta chain) under discussion was sequenced for a study of beta chain features in type 1 diabetes. Study conclusions and caveats: The study found fewer insertions and more deletions at VDJ junctions in type 1 diabetes patients. TCRB CDR3s were moderately but significantly shorter in Type 1 diabetes patients in all four CD4+ subsets.

The entirety of the isolated RNA underwent reverse transcription, so expressed TCRB transcripts were sequenced. Clones were sequenced by immunoSEQ multiplex PCR, and TCRdb holds only the in-frame ones, with some missing. The sample comprises about 900,000 clones, about 17% of which are singletons, and 0.02% to 0.03% rests with the top ten. Worth noting for this clone: Its specificity is not known.

The CDR3 is made up of 13 amino acids. Germline CDR1 reads SGHAT; CDR2 reads FQNNGV. V was trimmed by 2 bases and J by 6 bases, leaving 10 bases between them. Sequenced material: naive CD4+ T cells from blood. This receptor was obtained from a woman aged 18-30 years in good health. J is TRBJ1-2 and V is TRBV11-2; no clear D gene. CDR3 in DNA: TGTGCCAGCAGCTTACAGGCCCAGGATGGCTACACCTTC. This translates into CASSLQAQDGYTF.